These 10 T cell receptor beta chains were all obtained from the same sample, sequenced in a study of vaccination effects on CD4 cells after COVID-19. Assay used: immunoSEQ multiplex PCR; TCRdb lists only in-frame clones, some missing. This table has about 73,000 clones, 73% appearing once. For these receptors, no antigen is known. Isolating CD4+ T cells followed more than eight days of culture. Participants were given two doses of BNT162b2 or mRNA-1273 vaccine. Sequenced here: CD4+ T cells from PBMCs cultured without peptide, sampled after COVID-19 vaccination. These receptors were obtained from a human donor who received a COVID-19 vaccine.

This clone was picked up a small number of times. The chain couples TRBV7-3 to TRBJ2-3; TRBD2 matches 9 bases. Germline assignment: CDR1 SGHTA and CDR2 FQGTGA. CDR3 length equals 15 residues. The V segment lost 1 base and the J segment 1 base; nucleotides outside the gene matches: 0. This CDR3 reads CASSLIAGGTDTQYF. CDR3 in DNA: TGTGCCAGCAGCTTAATAGCGGGAGGCACAGATACGCAGTATTTT.

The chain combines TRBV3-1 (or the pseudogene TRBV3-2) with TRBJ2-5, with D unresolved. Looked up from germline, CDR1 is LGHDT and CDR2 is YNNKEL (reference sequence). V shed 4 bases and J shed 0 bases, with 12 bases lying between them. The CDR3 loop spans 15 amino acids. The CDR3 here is CASSRALGYQETQYF. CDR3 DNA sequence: TGTGCCAGCAGCCGGGCTTTGGGGTACCAAGAGACCCAGTACTTC.

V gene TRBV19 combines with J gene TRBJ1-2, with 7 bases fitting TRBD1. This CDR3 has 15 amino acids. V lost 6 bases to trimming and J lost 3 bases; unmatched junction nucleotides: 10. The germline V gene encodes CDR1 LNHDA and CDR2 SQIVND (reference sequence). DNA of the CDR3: TGTGCCAGTAGCCTAACGGGACAGAGATACTATGGCTACACCTTC. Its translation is CASSLTGQRYYGYTF. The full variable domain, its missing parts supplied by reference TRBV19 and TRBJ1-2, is DGGITQSPKYLFRKEGQNVTLSCEQNLNHDAMYWYRQDPGQGLRLIYYSQIVNDFQKGDIAEGYSVSREKKESFPLTVTSAQKNPTAFYLCASSLTGQRYYGYTFGSGTRLTVV.

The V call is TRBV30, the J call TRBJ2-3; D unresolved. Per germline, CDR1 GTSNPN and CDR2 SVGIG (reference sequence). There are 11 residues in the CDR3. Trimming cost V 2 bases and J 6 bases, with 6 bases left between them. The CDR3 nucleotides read TGTGCCTGGAGTCCGAGGGATACGCAGTATTTT. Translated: CAWSPRDTQYF.

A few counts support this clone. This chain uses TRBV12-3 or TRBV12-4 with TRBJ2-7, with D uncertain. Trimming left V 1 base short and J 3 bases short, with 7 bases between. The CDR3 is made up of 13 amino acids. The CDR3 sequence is CASSLGHHYEQYV. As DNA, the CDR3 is TGTGCCAGCAGTTTAGGGCACCACTACGAGCAGTACGTC.

In nucleotides, the CDR3 is TGTGCCAGCAATCCGGACGTCGGCGTGGGCTACACCTTC. It is translated as CASNPDVGVGYTF. The rearrangement joins TRBV6-6 to TRBJ1-2; D call uncertain. Germline CDR1 and CDR2: MNHNY and SVGAGI (reference sequence). The length of the CDR3 is 13 residues. V was trimmed by 7 bases and J by 8 bases, leaving 17 bases between them.

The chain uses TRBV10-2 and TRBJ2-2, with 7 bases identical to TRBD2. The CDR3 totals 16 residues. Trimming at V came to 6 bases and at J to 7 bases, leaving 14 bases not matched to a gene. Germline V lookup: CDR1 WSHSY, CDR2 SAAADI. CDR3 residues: CASRFRGGGERGELFF. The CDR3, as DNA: TGCGCCAGCAGATTTCGAGGCGGGGGTGAGCGCGGGGAGCTGTTTTTT.

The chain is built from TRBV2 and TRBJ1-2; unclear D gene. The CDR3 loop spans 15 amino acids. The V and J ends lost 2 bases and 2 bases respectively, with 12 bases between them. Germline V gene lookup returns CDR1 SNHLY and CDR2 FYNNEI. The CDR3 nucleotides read TGTGCCAGCAGTGAAAGGGAGAGAGCGAACTATGGCTACACCTTC. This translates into CASSERERANYGYTF.

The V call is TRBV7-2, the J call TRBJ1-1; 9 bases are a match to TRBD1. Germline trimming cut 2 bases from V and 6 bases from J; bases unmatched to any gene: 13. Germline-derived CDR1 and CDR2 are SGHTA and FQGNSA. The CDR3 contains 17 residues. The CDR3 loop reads CASSLRHSRQGVAEAFF. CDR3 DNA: TGTGCCAGCAGCTTAAGACACTCCCGACAGGGGGTAGCTGAAGCTTTCTTT.

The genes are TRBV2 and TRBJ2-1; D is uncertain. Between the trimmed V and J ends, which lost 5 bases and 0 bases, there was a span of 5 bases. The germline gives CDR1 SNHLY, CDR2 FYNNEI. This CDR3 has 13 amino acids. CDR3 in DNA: TGTGCCAGCAGTTCTAGCTCCTACAATGAGCAGTTCTTC. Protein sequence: CASSSSSYNEQFF.